Shown below are 16 T cell receptor beta chains from a single sample sequenced in a study of T cell changes during pregnancy in multiple sclerosis. Libraries were prepared by immunoSEQ multiplex PCR; TCRdb keeps only in-frame clonotypes and omits some of them. Among tens of thousands of clones listed, over 80% were seen once. Material: peripheral blood, obtained in the third trimester of pregnancy. These receptors all stem from a female donor in good health, enrolled as a control in a pregnancy study.

This chain joins TRBV2 and TRBJ2-5; possibly TRBD2 for D (6 bases). Germline CDR1 and CDR2: SNHLY and FYNNEI. The CDR3 covers 13 residues. V was pared by 9 bases and J by 5 bases, with 16 bases between. This chain's CDR3 is CASSSGLGETQYF. DNA for the CDR3: TGTGCCAGTAGTAGCGGACTCGGGGAGACCCAGTACTTC.

J is TRBJ1-2 and V is TRBV19; 7 bases agree with TRBD1. V shed 3 bases, J shed 6 bases, and the junction held 4 bases outside the gene matches. The CDR3 has 13 amino acids. From germline, CDR1 is LNHDA and CDR2 SQIVND (reference sequence). Here the CDR3 reads CASSIDRADGYTF. The CDR3 DNA reads TGTGCCAGTAGTATCGACAGGGCTGATGGCTACACCTTC.

The genes are TRBV6-4 and TRBJ2-2; possible D gene TRBD1, 6 bases. The CDR3 is 14 residues long. Trimming cost V 4 bases and J 7 bases, with 13 bases left between them. Germline V gene sequence: CDR1 MRHNA, CDR2 SNTAGT. DNA of the CDR3: TGTGCCAGCAGTGTACAGGGATGGGTCGGGGAGCTGTTTTTT. Amino acid sequence: CASSVQGWVGELFF.

V is TRBV6-5 and J is TRBJ2-7, with 11 positions matching TRBD1. Germline V CDR1 and CDR2: MNHEY, SVGAGI. The CDR3 totals 15 residues. V gave up 6 bases and J gave up 0 bases; unmatched junction bases: 4. The CDR3 reads CASRPDRGLSYEQYF. The CDR3, as DNA: TGTGCCAGCAGGCCGGACAGGGGGCTCTCCTACGAGCAGTACTTC.

This chain links TRBV2 with TRBJ2-7, with TRBD1 as a possible D gene (6 bases). The CDR3 spans 13 residues. Trimming cost V 5 bases and J 4 bases, with 12 bases left between them. Germline CDR1 is SNHLY and CDR2 is FYNNEI. CDR3 region: CASSRDTIYEQYF. CDR3 bases: TGTGCCAGCAGTCGGGACACTATATACGAGCAGTACTTC. The complete variable domain, with remaining parts taken from reference TRBV2 and TRBJ2-7, reads EPEVTQTPSHQVTQMGQEVILRCVPISNHLYFYWYRQILGQKVEFLVSFYNNEISEKSEIFDDQFSVERPDGSNFTLKIRSTKLEDSAMYFCASSRDTIYEQYFGPGTRLTVT.

V usage is TRBV10-1 and J usage is TRBJ1-5; 8 nucleotides agree with TRBD1. From germline, CDR1 is WNHNN and CDR2 SYGVQD (reference sequence). V lost 9 bases, J lost 1 base, and 11 bases stayed unmatched. CDR3 length equals 16 residues. Here the CDR3 DNA reads TGCGCCAGTGGACAGGGACGGCCACGGAGCAATCAGCCCCAGCATTTT. Translated, it gives CASGQGRPRSNQPQHF.

This chain links TRBV7-9 with TRBJ2-7, with 8 bases that match TRBD2. V gave up 3 bases and J gave up 0 bases; unmatched junction bases: 4. Germline V CDR1 and CDR2: SEHNR, FQNEAQ (reference sequence). This CDR3 comprises 15 residues. The chain's CDR3 is CASSLAGGPSYEQYF. The CDR3 DNA reads TGTGCCAGCAGCTTGGCGGGGGGTCCCTCCTACGAGCAGTACTTC.

The gene calls are TRBV11-2 and TRBJ2-1; no reliable D call. Per the germline V gene, CDR1 is SGHAT and CDR2 is FQNNGV. Trimming stripped 3 bases from V and 8 bases from J, with 8 bases between. CDR3 length equals 12 residues. In DNA, the CDR3 is TGTGCCAGCAGCTTGAATCGGGATGAGCAGTTCTTC. This gives the protein CASSLNRDEQFF.

This chain links TRBV28 with TRBJ2-7; TRBD2 aligns across 7 bases. There are 15 residues in the CDR3. V lost 6 bases to trimming and J lost 0 bases; unmatched junction nucleotides: 8. The germline V gene has CDR1 MDHEN and CDR2 SYDVKM. CDR3 in amino acids: CASSPTGGSSYEQYF. The CDR3 nucleotides read TGTGCCAGCAGCCCTACGGGGGGAAGCTCCTACGAGCAGTACTTC.

The J gene is TRBJ2-1, the V gene TRBV11-3; TRBD2 is a possible D gene (6 bases). The CDR3 runs to 14 residues. CDR1 and CDR2 from the germline V gene are SGHNT and YENEEA. The V gene lost 3 bases and the J gene lost 9 bases, with 15 bases spanning the gap. The CDR3 region is CASSLHTSSGEQFF. The CDR3 DNA follows: TGTGCCAGCAGCTTGCATACTAGCAGCGGTGAGCAGTTCTTC.

This chain joins TRBV11-2 and TRBJ2-5; D is unclear. CDR1 and CDR2 (germline): SGHAT, FQNNGV. The V gene lost 5 bases and the J gene lost 4 bases, with 11 bases spanning the gap. The CDR3 length is 13 residues. The DNA for the CDR3 is TGTGCCAGCAGCCGAGGATCGGGAGAGACCCAGTACTTC. This sequence encodes CASSRGSGETQYF.

CDR3 amino acids: CASSIPGTSGSSYNEQFF. The CDR3 coding sequence is TGTGCCAGCAGCATACCCGGGACTAGCGGTAGCTCCTACAATGAGCAGTTCTTC. The J gene is TRBJ2-1, the V gene TRBV7-9, with 11 bases fitting TRBD2. The CDR3 covers 18 residues. Germline-derived CDR1 and CDR2 are SEHNR and FQNEAQ (reference sequence). The junction had 9 bases not matched to a gene; V was cut back by 5 bases and J by 0 bases.

This chain joins TRBV7-2 and TRBJ1-2, with 11 bases identical to TRBD1. Germline-derived CDR1 and CDR2 are SGHTA and FQGNSA. The CDR3 is 16 amino acids. The trim removed 1 base at V and 5 bases at J, leaving 6 bases unmatched. The CDR3 is CASSLVGGQGEYGYTF. The CDR3 DNA reads TGTGCCAGCAGCTTAGTAGGGGGACAGGGGGAGTATGGCTACACCTTC.

The chain uses TRBV5-1 and TRBJ1-1, with a weak D call TRBD1 (5 bases). The length of the CDR3 is 14 residues. CDR1 and CDR2 (germline): SGHRS, YFSETQ. The V end was cut by 0 bases, the J end by 3 bases, with 9 bases between. The CDR3 loop is CASSLVAGYTEAFF. In DNA, the CDR3 is TGCGCCAGCAGCTTGGTGGCAGGGTACACTGAAGCTTTCTTT.

The V gene is TRBV28, the J gene TRBJ2-7; tentative D call: TRBD1 (5 bases). This CDR3 has 12 amino acids. Trimming removed 5 bases at V and 4 bases at J, with 9 bases between. Germline CDR1 is MDHEN and CDR2 is SYDVKM. CDR3 nucleotides: TGTGCCAGCAGTGCGACAGTATACGAGCAGTACTTC. Translation gives CASSATVYEQYF.

J is TRBJ2-7 and V is TRBV18, with 7 bases that match TRBD1. Germline CDR1 and CDR2: KGHSH and LQKENI. V shed 6 bases and J 0 bases; nucleotides not matched to a gene: 5. This CDR3 has 14 residues. CDR3 region: CASSPGQASYEQYF. Here the CDR3 DNA reads TGTGCCAGCTCCCCCGGACAGGCCTCCTACGAGCAGTACTTC.